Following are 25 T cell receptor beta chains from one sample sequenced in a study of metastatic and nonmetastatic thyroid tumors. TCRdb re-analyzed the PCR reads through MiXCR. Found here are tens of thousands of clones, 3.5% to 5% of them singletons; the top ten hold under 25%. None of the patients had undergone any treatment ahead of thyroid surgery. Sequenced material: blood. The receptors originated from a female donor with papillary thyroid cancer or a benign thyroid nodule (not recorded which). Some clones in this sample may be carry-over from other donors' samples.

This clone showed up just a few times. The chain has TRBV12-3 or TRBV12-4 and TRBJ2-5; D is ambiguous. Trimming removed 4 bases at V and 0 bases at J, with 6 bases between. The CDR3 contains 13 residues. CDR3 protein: CASSSANQETQYF. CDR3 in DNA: TGTGCCAGCAGTTCGGCGAACCAAGAGACCCAGTACTTC.

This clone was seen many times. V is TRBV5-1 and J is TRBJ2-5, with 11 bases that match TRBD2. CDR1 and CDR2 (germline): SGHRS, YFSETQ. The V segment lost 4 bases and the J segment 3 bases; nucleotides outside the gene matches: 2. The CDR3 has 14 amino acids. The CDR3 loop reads CASSPGLAEETQYF. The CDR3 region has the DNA TGCGCCAGCAGCCCGGGACTAGCGGAAGAGACCCAGTACTTC.

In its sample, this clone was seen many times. In nucleotides, the CDR3 is TGTGCCAGCAGCTTAAGTGACAGTTTTCCCCTCCACTTT. This codes for CASSLSDSFPLHF. This chain uses TRBV7-3 with TRBJ1-6, with D tentatively TRBD1 (5 bases). The CDR3 extends over 13 amino acids. Germline V gives CDR1 SGHTA, CDR2 FQGTGA. The V and J ends lost 1 base and 13 bases respectively, with 11 bases between them.

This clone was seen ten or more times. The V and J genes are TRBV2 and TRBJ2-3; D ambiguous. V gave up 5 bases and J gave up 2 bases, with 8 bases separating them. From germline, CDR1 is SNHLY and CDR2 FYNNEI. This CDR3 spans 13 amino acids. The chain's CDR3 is CASSSRLTDTQYF. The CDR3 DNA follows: TGTGCCAGCAGTAGCAGGCTCACAGATACGCAGTATTTT.

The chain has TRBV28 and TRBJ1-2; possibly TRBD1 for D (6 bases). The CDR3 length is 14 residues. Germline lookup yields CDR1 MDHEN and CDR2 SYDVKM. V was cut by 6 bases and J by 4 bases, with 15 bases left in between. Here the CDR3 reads CASRDSGASYGYTF. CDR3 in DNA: TGTGCCAGCAGGGACAGTGGGGCTAGCTATGGCTACACCTTC.

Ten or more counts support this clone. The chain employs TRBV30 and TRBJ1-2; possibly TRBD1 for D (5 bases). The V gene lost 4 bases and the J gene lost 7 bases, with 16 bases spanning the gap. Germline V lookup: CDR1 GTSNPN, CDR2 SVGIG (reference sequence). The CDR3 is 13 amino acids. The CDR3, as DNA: TGTGCCTGGATTAACCGAGGGGTTGTTGGCTACACCTTC. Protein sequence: CAWINRGVVGYTF.

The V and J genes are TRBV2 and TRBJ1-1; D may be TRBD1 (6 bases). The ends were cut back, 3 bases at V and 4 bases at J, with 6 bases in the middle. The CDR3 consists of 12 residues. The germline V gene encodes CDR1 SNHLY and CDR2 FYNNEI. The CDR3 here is CASSEGATEAFF. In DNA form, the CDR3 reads TGTGCCAGCAGTGAGGGGGCCACTGAAGCTTTCTTT.

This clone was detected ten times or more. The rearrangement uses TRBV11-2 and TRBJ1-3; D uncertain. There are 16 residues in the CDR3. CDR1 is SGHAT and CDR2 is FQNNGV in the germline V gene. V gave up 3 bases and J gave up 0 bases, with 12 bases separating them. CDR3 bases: TGTGCCAGCAGCTTTCGAGGGCGATACTCTGGAAACACCATATATTTT. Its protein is CASSFRGRYSGNTIYF.

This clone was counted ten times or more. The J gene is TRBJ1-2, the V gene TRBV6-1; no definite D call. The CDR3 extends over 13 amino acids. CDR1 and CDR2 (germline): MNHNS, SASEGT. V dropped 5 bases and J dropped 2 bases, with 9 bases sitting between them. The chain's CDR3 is CASSYDMNYGYTF. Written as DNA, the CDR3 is TGTGCCAGCAGTTACGACATGAACTATGGCTACACCTTC.

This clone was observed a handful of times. CDR3 loop: CASSEDLGGANEQYF. The CDR3 bases are TGTGCCAGCAGTGAGGATTTGGGAGGGGCAAACGAGCAGTACTTC. The J gene is TRBJ2-7, the V gene TRBV6-4, with TRBD2 identical over 7 bases. Germline lookup yields CDR1 MRHNA and CDR2 SNTAGT. CDR3 length equals 15 residues. The junction had 10 bases not matched to a gene; V was cut back by 3 bases and J by 5 bases.

This CDR3 reads CASSLFGGGDYNEQFF. The CDR3 DNA is TGTGCCAGCAGCTTATTCGGTGGGGGCGATTACAATGAGCAGTTCTTC. The V gene is TRBV7-9, the J gene TRBJ2-1; D is possibly TRBD1 (6 bases). V was pared by 2 bases and J by 4 bases, with 15 bases between. CDR1 and CDR2 from the germline V gene are SEHNR and FQNEAQ (reference sequence). The CDR3 sequence is 16 residues long.

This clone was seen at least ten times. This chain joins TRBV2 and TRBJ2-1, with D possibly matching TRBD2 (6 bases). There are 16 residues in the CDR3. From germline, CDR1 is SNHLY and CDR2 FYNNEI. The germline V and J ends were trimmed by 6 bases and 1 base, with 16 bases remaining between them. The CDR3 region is CASRSPRAGSYNEQFF. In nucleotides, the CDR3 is TGTGCCAGCAGATCTCCCCGGGCGGGATCCTACAATGAGCAGTTCTTC.

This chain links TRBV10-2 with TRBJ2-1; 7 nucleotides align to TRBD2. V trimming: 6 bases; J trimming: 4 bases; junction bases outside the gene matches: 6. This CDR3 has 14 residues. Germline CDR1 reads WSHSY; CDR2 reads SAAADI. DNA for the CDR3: TGCGCCAGCAGGACCGGGACTACATACAATGAGCAGTTCTTC. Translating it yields CASRTGTTYNEQFF.

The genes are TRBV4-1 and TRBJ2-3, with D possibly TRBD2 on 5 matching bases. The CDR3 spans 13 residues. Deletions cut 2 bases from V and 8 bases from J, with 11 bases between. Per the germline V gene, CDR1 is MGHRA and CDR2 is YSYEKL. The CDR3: CASSQNTEGTQYF. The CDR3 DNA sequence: TGCGCCAGCAGCCAAAATACAGAGGGTACGCAGTATTTT.

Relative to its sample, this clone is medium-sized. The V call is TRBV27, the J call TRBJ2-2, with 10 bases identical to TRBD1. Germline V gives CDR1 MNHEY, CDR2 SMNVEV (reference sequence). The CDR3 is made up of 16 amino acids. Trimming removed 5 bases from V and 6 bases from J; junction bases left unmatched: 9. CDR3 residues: CASSKNRDRGSGELFF. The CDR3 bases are TGTGCCAGCAGTAAAAACCGGGACAGGGGATCCGGGGAGCTGTTTTTT.

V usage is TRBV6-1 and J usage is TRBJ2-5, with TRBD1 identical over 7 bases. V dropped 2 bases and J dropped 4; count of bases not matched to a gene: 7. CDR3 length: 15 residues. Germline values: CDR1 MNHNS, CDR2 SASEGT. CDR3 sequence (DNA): TGTGCCAGCAGTGAAACCCCACGGACAGGAGAGACCCAGTACTTC. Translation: CASSETPRTGETQYF.

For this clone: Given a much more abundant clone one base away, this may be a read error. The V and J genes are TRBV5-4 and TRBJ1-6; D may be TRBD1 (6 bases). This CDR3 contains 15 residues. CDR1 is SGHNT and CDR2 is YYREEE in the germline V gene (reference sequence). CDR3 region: CASSFEGVRNSPVHF. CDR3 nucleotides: TGTGCCAGCAGCTTCGAGGGGGTTAGGAATTCACCCGTCCACTTT.

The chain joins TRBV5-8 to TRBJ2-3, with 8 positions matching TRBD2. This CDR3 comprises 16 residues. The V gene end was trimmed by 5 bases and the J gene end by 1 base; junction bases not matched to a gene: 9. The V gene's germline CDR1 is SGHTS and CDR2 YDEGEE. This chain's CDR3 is CASSPPLAGRTDTQYF. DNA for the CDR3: TGTGCCAGCAGTCCCCCCCTAGCGGGTCGCACAGATACGCAGTATTTT.

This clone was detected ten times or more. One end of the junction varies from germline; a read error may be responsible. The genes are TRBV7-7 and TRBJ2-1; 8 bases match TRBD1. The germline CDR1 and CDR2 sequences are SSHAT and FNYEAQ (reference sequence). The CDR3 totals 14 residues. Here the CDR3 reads CASSPRTGFNEQFF. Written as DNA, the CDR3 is TGTGCTAGCAGCCCCCGGACAGGGTTCAATGAGCAGTTCTTC.

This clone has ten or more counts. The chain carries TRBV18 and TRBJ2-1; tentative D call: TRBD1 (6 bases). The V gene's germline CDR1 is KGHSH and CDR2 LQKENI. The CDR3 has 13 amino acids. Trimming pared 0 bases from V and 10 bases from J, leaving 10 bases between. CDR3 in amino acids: CASSPPGHPEQFF. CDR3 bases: TGTGCCAGCTCACCACCGGGACATCCAGAGCAGTTCTTC.

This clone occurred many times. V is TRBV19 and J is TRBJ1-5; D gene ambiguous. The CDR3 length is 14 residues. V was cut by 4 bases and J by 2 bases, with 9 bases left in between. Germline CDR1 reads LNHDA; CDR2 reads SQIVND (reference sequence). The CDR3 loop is CASSRRHRNQPQHF. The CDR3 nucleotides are TGTGCCAGTAGTAGGAGACACCGCAATCAGCCCCAGCATTTT. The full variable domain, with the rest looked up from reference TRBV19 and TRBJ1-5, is DGGITQSPKYLFRKEGQNVTLSCEQNLNHDAMYWYRQDPGQGLRLIYYSQIVNDFQKGDIAEGYSVSREKKESFPLTVTSAQKNPTAFYLCASSRRHRNQPQHFGDGTRLSIL.

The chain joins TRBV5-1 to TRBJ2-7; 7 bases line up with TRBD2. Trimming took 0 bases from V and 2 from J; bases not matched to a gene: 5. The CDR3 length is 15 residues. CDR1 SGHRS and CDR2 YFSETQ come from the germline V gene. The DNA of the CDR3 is TGCGCCAGCAGCTTGGGACCCGGGGGGACCTACGAGCAGTACTTC. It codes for CASSLGPGGTYEQYF.

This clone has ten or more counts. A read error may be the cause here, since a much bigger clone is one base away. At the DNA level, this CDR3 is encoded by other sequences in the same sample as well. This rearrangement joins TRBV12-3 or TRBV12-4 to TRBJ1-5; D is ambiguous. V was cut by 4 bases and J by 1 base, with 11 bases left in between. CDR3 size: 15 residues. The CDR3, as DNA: TGTGCCAGCAGTTCTGGGAGAGGAAGCAATCAGCCCCAGCATTTT. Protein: CASSSGRGSNQPQHF.

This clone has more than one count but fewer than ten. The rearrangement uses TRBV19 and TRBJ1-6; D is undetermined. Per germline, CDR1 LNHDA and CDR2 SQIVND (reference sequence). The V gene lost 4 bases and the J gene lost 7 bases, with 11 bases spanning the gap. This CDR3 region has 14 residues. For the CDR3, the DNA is TGTGCCAGTAGTAGGGCAGAAAACAATTCACCCCTCCACTTT. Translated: CASSRAENNSPLHF.

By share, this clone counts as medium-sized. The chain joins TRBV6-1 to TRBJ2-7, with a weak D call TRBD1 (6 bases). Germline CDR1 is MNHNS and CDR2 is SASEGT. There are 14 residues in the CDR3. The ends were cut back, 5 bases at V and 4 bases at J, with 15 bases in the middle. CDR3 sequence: CASSKTIQGYEQYF. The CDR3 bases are TGTGCCAGCAGTAAAACTATACAGGGTTACGAGCAGTACTTC.